The T cell receptor beta chain under discussion was sequenced for a study of cytomegalovirus exposure and HLA in healthy donors. Per germline, CDR1 MGHRA and CDR2 YSYEKL. The CDR3 covers 17 residues. The ends lost 2 bases at V and 6 bases at J; junction bases unmatched: 12. It was with 60 Vbeta and 13 Jbeta primers that the PCR ran. Sequenced by immunoSEQ multiplex PCR; TCRdb stores in-frame clones only, minus some. The table lists more than 100,000 clones, roughly 82% of them singletons, with around 4% in the top ten. Sequencing was carried out using PBMCs. The clonotype originates from a human donor in good health. The V and J genes are TRBV4-1 and TRBJ2-1; 8 bases agree with TRBD2. The CDR3 loop reads CASSQTPTSVSGNEQFF. For the CDR3, the DNA is TGCGCCAGCAGCCAAACCCCGACTAGCGTCTCAGGCAATGAGCAGTTCTTC.